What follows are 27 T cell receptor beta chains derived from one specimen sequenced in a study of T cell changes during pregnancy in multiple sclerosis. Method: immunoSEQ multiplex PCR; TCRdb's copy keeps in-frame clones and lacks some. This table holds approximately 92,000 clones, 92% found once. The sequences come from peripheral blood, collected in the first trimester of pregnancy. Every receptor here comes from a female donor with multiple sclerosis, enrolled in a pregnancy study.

The CDR3 DNA reads as TGCGCCAGCAGCCTCGCCCTCGACAGGGGATATGAGCAGTTCTTC. Encoded protein: CASSLALDRGYEQFF. The chain recombines TRBV4-1 with TRBJ2-1; TRBD1 matches at 8 bases. V lost 4 bases to trimming and J lost 8 bases; unmatched junction nucleotides: 10. The CDR3 sequence is 15 residues long. The germline V gene has CDR1 MGHRA and CDR2 YSYEKL.

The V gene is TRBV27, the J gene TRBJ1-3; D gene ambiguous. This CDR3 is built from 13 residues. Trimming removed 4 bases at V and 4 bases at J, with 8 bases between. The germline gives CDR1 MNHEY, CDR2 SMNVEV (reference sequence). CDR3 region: CASSSRGGNTIYF. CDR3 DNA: TGTGCCAGCAGTTCGAGAGGGGGAAACACCATATATTTT.

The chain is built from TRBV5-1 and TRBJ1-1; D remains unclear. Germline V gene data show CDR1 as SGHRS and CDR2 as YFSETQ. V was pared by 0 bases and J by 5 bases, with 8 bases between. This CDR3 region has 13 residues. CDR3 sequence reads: CASSLVTQTEAFF. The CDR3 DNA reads TGCGCCAGCAGCTTGGTGACACAGACTGAAGCTTTCTTT.

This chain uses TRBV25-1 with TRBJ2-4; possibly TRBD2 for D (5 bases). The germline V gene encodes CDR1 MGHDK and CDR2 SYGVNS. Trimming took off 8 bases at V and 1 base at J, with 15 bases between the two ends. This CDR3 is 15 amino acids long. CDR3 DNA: TGTGCCAGCGGGAGTGGGGATAGGGCCAAAAACATTCAGTACTTC. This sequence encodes CASGSGDRAKNIQYF.

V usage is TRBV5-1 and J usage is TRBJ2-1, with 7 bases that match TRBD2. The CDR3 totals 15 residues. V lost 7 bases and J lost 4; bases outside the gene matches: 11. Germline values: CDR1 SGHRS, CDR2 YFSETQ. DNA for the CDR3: TGCGCCAGCGGTCGGGGGGAGGCGACTTACAATGAGCAGTTCTTC. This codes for CASGRGEATYNEQFF. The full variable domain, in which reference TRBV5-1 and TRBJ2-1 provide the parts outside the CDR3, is KAGVTQTPRYLIKTRGQQVTLSCSPISGHRSVSWYQQTPGQGLQFLFEYFSETQRNKGNFPGRFSGRQFSNSRSEMNVSTLELGDSALYLCASGRGEATYNEQFFGPGTRLTVL.

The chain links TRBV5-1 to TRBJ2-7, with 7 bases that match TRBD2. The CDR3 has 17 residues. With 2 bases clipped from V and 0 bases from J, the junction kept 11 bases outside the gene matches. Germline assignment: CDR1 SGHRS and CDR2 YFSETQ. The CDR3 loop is CASSLLASGPSSYEQYF. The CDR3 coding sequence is TGCGCCAGCAGCTTATTAGCTAGCGGCCCGAGCTCCTACGAGCAGTACTTC.

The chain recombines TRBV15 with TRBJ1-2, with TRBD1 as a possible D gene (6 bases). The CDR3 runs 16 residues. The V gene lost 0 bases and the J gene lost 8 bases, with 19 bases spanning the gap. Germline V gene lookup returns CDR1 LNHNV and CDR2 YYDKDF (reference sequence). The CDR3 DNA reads TGTGCCACCAGCAGAGAAGGGCCAACAGGGATAGGCGGCTACACCTTC. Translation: CATSREGPTGIGGYTF.

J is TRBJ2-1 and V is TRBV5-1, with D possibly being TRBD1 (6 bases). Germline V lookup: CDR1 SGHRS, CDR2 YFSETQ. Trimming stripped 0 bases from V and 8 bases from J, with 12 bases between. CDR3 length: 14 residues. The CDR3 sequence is CASSLEANRDEQFF. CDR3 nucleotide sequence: TGCGCCAGCAGCTTGGAAGCAAACAGGGATGAGCAGTTCTTC.

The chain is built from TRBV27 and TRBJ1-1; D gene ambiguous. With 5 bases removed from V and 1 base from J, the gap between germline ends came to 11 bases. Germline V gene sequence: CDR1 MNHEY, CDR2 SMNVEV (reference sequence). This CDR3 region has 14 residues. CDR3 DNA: TGTGCCAGCAGTCCACAGAGCGGGAACACTGAAGCTTTCTTT. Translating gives CASSPQSGNTEAFF.

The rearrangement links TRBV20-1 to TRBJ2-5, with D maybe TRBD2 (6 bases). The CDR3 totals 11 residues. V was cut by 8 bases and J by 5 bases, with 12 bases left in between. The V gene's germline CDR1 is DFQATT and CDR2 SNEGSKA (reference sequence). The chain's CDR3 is CSSLARETQYF. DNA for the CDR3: TGCAGTTCCCTAGCGCGGGAGACCCAGTACTTC.

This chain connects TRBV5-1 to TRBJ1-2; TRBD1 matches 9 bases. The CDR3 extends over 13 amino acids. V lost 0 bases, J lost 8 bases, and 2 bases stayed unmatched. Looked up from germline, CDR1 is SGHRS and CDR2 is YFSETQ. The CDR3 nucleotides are TGCGCCAGCAGCTTGGGGACAGGGGAGGGCTACACCTTC. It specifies CASSLGTGEGYTF.

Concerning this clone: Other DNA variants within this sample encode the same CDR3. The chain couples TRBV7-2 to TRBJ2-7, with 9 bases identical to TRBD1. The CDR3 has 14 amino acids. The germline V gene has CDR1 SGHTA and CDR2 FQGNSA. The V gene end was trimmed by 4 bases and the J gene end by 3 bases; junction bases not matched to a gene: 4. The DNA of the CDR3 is TGTGCCAGCAGCTCCGGGACAGGGAGCTACGAGCAGTACTTC. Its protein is CASSSGTGSYEQYF.

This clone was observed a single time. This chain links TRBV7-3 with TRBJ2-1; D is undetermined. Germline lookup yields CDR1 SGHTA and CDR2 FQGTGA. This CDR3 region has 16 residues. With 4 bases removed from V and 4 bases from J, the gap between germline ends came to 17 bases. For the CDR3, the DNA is TGTGCCAGCAGCTCTTTCCCGTCCCAGTTGTACAATGAGCAGTTCTTC. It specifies CASSSFPSQLYNEQFF.

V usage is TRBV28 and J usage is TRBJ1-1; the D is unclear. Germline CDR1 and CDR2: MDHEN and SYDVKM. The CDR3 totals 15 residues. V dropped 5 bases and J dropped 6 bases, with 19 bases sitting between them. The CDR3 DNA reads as TGTGCCAGCAGTACCCTCGCGGCGGTACTCTCTGAAGCTTTCTTT. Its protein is CASSTLAAVLSEAFF.

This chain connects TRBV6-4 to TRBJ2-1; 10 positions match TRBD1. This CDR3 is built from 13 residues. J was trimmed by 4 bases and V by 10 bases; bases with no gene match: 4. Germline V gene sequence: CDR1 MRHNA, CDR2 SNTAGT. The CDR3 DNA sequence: TGTGCCACCGGGACAGGGGAGTACAATGAGCAGTTCTTC. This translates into CATGTGEYNEQFF.

The CDR3 protein is CASSNTVINYGYTF. The CDR3 nucleotides are TGTGCCAGCAGCAATACAGTGATTAACTATGGCTACACCTTC. The rearrangement joins TRBV6-6 to TRBJ1-2; D gene ambiguous. V was clipped by 6 bases and J by 1 base, with 12 bases between them. Germline assignment: CDR1 MNHNY and CDR2 SVGAGI (reference sequence). The length of the CDR3 is 14 residues.

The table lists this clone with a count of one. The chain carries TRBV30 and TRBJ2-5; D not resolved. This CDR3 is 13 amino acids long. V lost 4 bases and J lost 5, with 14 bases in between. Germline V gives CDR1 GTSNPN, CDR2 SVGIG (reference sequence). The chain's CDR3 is CAWNEASPETQYF. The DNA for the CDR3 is TGTGCCTGGAATGAGGCCTCCCCGGAGACCCAGTACTTC. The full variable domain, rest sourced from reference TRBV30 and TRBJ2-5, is SQTIHQWPATLVQPVGSPLSLECTVEGTSNPNLYWYRQAAGRGLQLLFYSVGIGQISSEVPQNLSASRPQDRQFILSSKKLLLSDSGFYLCAWNEASPETQYFGPGTRLLVL.

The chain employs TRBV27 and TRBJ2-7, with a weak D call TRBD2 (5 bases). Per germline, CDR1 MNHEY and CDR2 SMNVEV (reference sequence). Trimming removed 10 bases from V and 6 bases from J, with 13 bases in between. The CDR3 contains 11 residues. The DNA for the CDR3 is TGTGCCACCCAGATTCGGGGCGAGCAGTACTTC. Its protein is CATQIRGEQYF.

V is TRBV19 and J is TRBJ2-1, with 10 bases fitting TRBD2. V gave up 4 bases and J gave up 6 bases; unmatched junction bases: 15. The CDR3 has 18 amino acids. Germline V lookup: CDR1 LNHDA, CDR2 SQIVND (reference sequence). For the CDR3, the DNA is TGTGCCAGTAGTAGATTTGGGGCTAGCGGGAGCCGGGGCAATGAGCAGTTCTTC. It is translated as CASSRFGASGSRGNEQFF.

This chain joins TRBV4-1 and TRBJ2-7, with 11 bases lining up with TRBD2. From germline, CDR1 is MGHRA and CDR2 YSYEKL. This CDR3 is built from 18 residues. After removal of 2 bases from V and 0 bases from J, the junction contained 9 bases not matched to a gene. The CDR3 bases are TGCGCCAGCAGCCAATACCAATCCGGGACTAGCGGCTCCTACGAGCAGTACTTC. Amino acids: CASSQYQSGTSGSYEQYF.

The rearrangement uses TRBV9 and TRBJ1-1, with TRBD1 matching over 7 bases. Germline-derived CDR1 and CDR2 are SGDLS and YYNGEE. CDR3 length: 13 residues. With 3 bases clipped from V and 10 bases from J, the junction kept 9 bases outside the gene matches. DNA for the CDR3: TGTGCCAGCAGCGGTCAGGGGGTGGGGGTAGCTTTCTTT. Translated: CASSGQGVGVAFF.

In nucleotides, the CDR3 is TGTGCCAGCAGTTTCGGGGGAGGGCCGGGGGAGCAGTACTTC. It yields the protein CASSFGGGPGEQYF. This chain joins TRBV27 and TRBJ2-7; 7 bases map to TRBD2. Looked up from germline, CDR1 is MNHEY and CDR2 is SMNVEV (reference sequence). With V trimmed by 3 bases and J by 7 bases, 9 bases remained unmatched. The CDR3 has 14 residues.

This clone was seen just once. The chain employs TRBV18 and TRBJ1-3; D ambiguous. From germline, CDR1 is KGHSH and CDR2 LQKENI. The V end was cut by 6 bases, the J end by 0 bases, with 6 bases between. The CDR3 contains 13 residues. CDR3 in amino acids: CASSPSSGNTIYF. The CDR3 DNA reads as TGTGCCAGCTCCCCGAGCTCTGGAAACACCATATATTTT.

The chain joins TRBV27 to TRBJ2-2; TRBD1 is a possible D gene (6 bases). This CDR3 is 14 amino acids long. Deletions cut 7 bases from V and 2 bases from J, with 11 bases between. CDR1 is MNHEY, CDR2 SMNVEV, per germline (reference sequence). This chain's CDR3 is CASTQGTNTGELFF. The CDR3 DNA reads TGTGCCAGCACCCAGGGGACCAACACCGGGGAGCTGTTTTTT.

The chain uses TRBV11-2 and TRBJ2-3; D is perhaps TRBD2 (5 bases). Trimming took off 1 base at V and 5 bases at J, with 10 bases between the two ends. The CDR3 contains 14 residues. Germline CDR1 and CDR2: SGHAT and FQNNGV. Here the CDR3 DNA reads TGTGCCAGCAGCTTAGTGGGAGTAGGAGATACGCAGTATTTT. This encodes CASSLVGVGDTQYF.

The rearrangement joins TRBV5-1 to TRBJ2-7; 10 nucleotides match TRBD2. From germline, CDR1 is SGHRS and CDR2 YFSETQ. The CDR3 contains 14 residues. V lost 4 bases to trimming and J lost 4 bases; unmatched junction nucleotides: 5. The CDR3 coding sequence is TGCGCCAGCAGCCCAGCGGGAGGGCCTTACGAGCAGTACTTC. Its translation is CASSPAGGPYEQYF.

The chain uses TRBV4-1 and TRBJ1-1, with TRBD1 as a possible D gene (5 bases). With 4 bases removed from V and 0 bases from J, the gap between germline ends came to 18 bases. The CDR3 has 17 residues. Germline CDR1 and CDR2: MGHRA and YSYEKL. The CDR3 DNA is TGCGCCAGCAGCCCCGTGGCAGGCGGGGGGGTGAACACTGAAGCTTTCTTT. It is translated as CASSPVAGGGVNTEAFF.